A selection of T cell receptor beta chains follows, all from one sample in a study of blood T cell repertoires in COVID-19. Assay used: immunoSEQ multiplex PCR; TCRdb lists only in-frame clones, some missing. This sample has about 670,000 clones, with more than 80% found just once. The source material was peripheral blood. The receptors originated from a woman aged 18-29 years with acute or convalescent COVID-19. The CDR3 runs from the conserved cysteine through the conserved F or W. A D gene is named only where the DNA matches it firmly. Not all rows give a size; the values are once, few, many and, for expanded clones, a class.

D gene	V gene	J gene	clone size	CDR3 protein	CDR3 DNA
TRBD1	TRBV2	TRBJ1-5	once	CASMTGQGNQPQHF	TGTGCCAGCATGACTGGACAGGGCAATCAGCCCCAGCATTTT
-	TRBV10-3	TRBJ2-7	-	CAISGQFYEQYF	TGTGCCATCAGTGGCCAGTTCTACGAGCAGTACTTC
-	TRBV6-5	TRBJ1-2	-	CASNPEVTKRGDTF	TGTGCCAGCAATCCCGAGGTGACCAAACGGGGGGACACCTTC
-	TRBV2	TRBJ2-7	-	CASSSAGQTEQYF	TGTGCCAGCAGCTCGGCAGGGCAGACCGAGCAGTACTTC
-	TRBV14	TRBJ2-7	-	CASSQLGRGSSYEQYF	TGTGCCAGCAGCCAATTGGGTAGAGGGAGCTCCTACGAGCAGTACTTC
TRBD2	TRBV4-1	TRBJ2-2	-	CASSPWRGGHGGELFF	TGCGCCAGCAGCCCCTGGCGGGGGGGCCATGGCGGGGAGCTGTTTTTT
TRBD1	TRBV9	TRBJ1-2	-	CASSVEGQGASYGYTF	TGTGCCAGCAGCGTAGAAGGACAGGGGGCGAGCTATGGCTACACCTTC
-	TRBV29-1	TRBJ2-2	-	CSTRTTNTGELFF	TGCAGCACTAGGACCACTAACACCGGGGAGCTGTTTTTT
TRBD1	TRBV6-6	TRBJ1-2	-	CASRQGANYGYTF	TGTGCCAGCAGACAGGGGGCCAACTATGGCTACACCTTC
-	TRBV6-5	TRBJ2-5	-	CASSMGLRQETQYF	TGTGCCAGCAGTATGGGACTGAGGCAAGAGACCCAGTACTTC
-	TRBV18	TRBJ1-1	-	CASSLSTLNTEAFF	TGTGCCAGCTCACTCTCGACACTTAACACTGAAGCTTTCTTT
TRBD1	TRBV2	TRBJ1-5	-	CASSRDRGDQPQHF	TGTGCCAGCAGCCGTGACAGGGGCGATCAGCCCCAGCATTTT
TRBD1	TRBV5-1	TRBJ1-1	-	CASSSSDRGNTEAFF	TGCGCCAGCAGCTCCTCGGACAGGGGAAACACTGAAGCTTTCTTT
-	TRBV30	TRBJ1-1	-	CAWISTGNTEAFF	TGTGCCTGGATTAGTACGGGGAACACTGAAGCTTTCTTT
-	TRBV12-5	TRBJ2-3	-	CASGHSSGPRLTDTQYF	TGTGCTAGTGGCCACTCCAGCGGGCCCCGACTCACAGATACGCAGTATTTT
TRBD2	TRBV5-6	TRBJ2-6	-	CASSGWEGPLSGANVLTF	TGTGCCAGCAGCGGATGGGAGGGGCCGCTCTCTGGGGCCAACGTCCTGACTTTC
TRBD1	TRBV7-2	TRBJ1-1	-	CASSLGTGRFAEAFF	TGTGCCAGCAGCTTAGGGACAGGGAGGTTCGCTGAAGCTTTCTTT
-	TRBV28	TRBJ2-3	-	CASGGLQYF	TGTGCCAGCGGCGGACTGCAGTATTTT
-	TRBV11-2	TRBJ1-6	once	CASSLGQGHNSPLHF	TGTGCCAGCAGCTTAGGGCAGGGTCATAATTCACCCCTCCACTTT
-	TRBV9	TRBJ1-2	-	CASSVAIHYGYTF	TGTGCCAGCAGCGTAGCAATCCATTATGGCTACACCTTC
-	TRBV5-1	TRBJ2-7	-	CASSLGPSDSYEQYF	TGCGCCAGCAGCTTGGGGCCTAGCGACTCCTACGAGCAGTACTTC